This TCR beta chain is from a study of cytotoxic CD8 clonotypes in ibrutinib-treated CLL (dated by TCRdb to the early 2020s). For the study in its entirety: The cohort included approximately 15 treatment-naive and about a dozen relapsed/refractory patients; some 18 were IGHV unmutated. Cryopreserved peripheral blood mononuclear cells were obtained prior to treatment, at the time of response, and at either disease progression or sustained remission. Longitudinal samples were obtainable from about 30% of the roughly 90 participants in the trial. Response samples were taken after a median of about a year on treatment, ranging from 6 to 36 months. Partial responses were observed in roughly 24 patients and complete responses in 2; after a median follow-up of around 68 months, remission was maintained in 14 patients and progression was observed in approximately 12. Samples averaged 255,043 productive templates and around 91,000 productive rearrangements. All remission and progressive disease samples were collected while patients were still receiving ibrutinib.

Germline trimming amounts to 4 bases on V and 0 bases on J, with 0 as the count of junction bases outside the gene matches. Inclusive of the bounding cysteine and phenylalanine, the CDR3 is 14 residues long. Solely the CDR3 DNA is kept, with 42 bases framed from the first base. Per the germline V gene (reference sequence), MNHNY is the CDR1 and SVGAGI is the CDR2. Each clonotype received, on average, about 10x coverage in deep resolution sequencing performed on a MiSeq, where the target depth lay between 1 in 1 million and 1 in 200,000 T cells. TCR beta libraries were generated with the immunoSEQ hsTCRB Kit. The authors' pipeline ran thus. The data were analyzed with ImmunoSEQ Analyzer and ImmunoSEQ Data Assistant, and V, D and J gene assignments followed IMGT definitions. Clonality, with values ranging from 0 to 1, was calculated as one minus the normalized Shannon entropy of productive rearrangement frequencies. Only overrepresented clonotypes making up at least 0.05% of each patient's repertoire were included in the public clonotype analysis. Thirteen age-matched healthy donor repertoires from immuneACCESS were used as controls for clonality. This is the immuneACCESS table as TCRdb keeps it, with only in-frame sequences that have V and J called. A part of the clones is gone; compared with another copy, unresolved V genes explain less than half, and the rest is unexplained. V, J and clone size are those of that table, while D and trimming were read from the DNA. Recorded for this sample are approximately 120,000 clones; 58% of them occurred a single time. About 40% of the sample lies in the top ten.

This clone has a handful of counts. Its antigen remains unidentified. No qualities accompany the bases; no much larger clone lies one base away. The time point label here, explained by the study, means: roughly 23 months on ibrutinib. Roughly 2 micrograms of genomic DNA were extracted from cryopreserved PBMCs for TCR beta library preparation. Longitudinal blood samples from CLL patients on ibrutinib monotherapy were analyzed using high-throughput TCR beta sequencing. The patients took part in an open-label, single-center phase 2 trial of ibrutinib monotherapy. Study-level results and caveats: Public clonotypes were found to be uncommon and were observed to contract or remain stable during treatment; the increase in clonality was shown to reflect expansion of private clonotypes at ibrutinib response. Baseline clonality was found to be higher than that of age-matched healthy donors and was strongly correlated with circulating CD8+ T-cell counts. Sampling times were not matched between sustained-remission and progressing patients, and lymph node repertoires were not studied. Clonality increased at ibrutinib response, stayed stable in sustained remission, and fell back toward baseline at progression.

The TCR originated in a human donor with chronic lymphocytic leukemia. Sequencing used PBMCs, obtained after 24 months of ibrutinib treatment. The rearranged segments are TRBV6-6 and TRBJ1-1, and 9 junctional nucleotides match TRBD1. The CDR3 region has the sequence CASSWTGVNTEAFF. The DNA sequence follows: TGTGCCAGCAGTTGGACAGGGGTGAACACTGAAGCTTTCTTT.